These 29 T cell receptor beta chains share one sample of origin, sequenced in a study of T cell repertoires in cytomegalovirus infection. TCRdb redid the calling of the reads with MiXCR, one entry per CDR3 protein. The top ten clones hold 55% to 60% of a sample with about 220,000 distinct CDR3 sequences, roughly 34% of them seen once. These receptors lack a known antigen. Material: CD8+ T cells from cultured PBMCs, obtained from culture after CMV antigen stimulation. The source is a human donor in good health (CMV status not recorded). Some clones in this sample may be carry-over from other donors' samples.

The chain joins TRBV4-1 to TRBJ1-3, with 9 positions matching TRBD1. After removal of 1 base from V and 2 bases from J, the junction contained 9 bases not matched to a gene. The CDR3 has 18 amino acids. Looked up from germline, CDR1 is MGHRA and CDR2 is YSYEKL. In DNA form, the CDR3 reads TGCGCCAGCAGCCAAGGACAGGGGGTCCACTCGGCTGGAAACACCATATATTTT. Its translation: CASSQGQGVHSAGNTIYF.

The CDR3 DNA reads as TGTGCCAGCAGCTTGGAATTTTACGACGAGCAGTACTTC. Its protein product is CASSLEFYDEQYF. The chain couples TRBV5-6 to TRBJ2-7; unclear D gene. Trimming stripped 0 bases from V and 5 bases from J, with 9 bases between. CDR3 length equals 13 residues. Germline-derived CDR1 and CDR2 are SGHDT and YYEEEE.

The chain employs TRBV27 and TRBJ1-6, with 7 bases that match TRBD1. Germline V gene lookup returns CDR1 MNHEY and CDR2 SMNVEV (reference sequence). CDR3 length: 15 amino acids. Germline trimming cut 5 bases from V and 8 bases from J; bases unmatched to any gene: 9. CDR3 coding DNA: TGTGCCAGCAGTATAGAGACAGGGCTAGATTCACCCCTCCACTTT. This translates into CASSIETGLDSPLHF.

About this clonotype itself: The junction does not match germline at one end; this may be a read error. The V and J genes are TRBV7-8 and TRBJ2-1; tentative D call: TRBD2 (6 bases). CDR1 and CDR2 from the germline V gene are SGHVS and FQNEAQ. This CDR3 contains 18 residues. CDR3 nucleotide sequence: TGTGCCAGCAGCTTAGCGACAACTGCTAGCGCTTATTACAATGAGAAGTTCTTC. Protein: CASSLATTASAYYNEKFF.

This chain links TRBV7-3 with TRBJ2-3, with D unclear. In germline, CDR1 is SGHTA, CDR2 FQGTGA. The CDR3 totals 13 residues. V lost 5 bases, J lost 3 bases, and 9 bases lay in between. The CDR3 sequence: CASSLLETDTQYF. The CDR3 nucleotides read TGTGCCAGCAGCCTCCTTGAAACAGATACGCAGTATTTT.

This clonotype showed up just a few times. The chain has TRBV6-6 and TRBJ2-1; 10 bases match TRBD2. In germline, CDR1 is MNHNY, CDR2 SVGAGI (reference sequence). Trimming took 5 bases from V and 4 from J; bases not matched to a gene: 8. The CDR3 loop spans 16 amino acids. In DNA form, the CDR3 reads TGTGCCAGCAGTCGAGGACTAGCGGAAACTTACAATGAGCAGTTCTTC. Protein sequence: CASSRGLAETYNEQFF.

This clonotype was observed many times. CDR3 residues: CASSYGGMGPGGYTF. In DNA form, the CDR3 reads TGTGCCAGCAGCTACGGGGGGATGGGGCCGGGTGGCTACACCTTC. This chain links TRBV7-9 with TRBJ1-2; tentatively, D is TRBD1 (5 bases). Germline V gene data show CDR1 as SEHNR and CDR2 as FQNEAQ (reference sequence). Trimming stripped 4 bases from V and 7 bases from J, with 19 bases between. The CDR3 consists of 15 residues.

This clonotype has just a few counts. Written as DNA, the CDR3 is TGTGCCAGCATTCAGGGTGACGGGGAGCTGTTTTTT. Translated: CASIQGDGELFF. The gene calls are TRBV6-1 and TRBJ2-2, with D maybe TRBD1 (5 bases). Germline V gene data show CDR1 as MNHNS and CDR2 as SASEGT. This CDR3 is built from 12 residues. Deletions cut 7 bases from V and 7 bases from J, with 10 bases between.

V and J are TRBV4-1 and TRBJ1-6, with unresolved D. Germline CDR1 MGHRA, CDR2 YSYEKL. CDR3 length: 16 amino acids. Trimming cost V 1 base and J 5 bases, with 12 bases left between them. The CDR3 region is CASSQVWPGDNSPLHF. CDR3 nucleotide sequence: TGCGCCAGCAGCCAAGTCTGGCCCGGAGATAATTCACCCCTCCACTTT.

The CDR3 loop is CASSGGGEAFF. CDR3 DNA sequence: TGTGCCAGCAGTGGGGGAGGTGAAGCTTTCTTT. V usage is TRBV2 and J usage is TRBJ1-1; D is uncertain. The length of the CDR3 is 11 residues. Trimming shortened V by 4 bases and J by 7 bases, and 7 bases separated the two germline ends. Germline CDR1 is SNHLY and CDR2 is FYNNEI. The whole variable domain, remainder taken from reference TRBV2 and TRBJ1-1, is EPEVTQTPSHQVTQMGQEVILRCVPISNHLYFYWYRQILGQKVEFLVSFYNNEISEKSEIFDDQFSVERPDGSNFTLKIRSTKLEDSAMYFCASSGGGEAFFGQGTRLTVV.

This clonotype was found a few times. The genes are TRBV7-8 and TRBJ2-5; D call uncertain. Germline CDR1 SGHVS, CDR2 FQNEAQ. Trimming cost V 3 bases and J 0 bases, with 8 bases left between them. The CDR3 totals 14 residues. Written as DNA, the CDR3 is TGTGCCAGCAGCTTGTTGTCAGACCAAGAGACCCAGTACTTC. Its protein product is CASSLLSDQETQYF. The full variable domain, rest sourced from reference TRBV7-8 and TRBJ2-5, is GAGVSQSPRYKVAKRGQDVALRCDPISGHVSLFWYQQALGQGPEFLTYFQNEAQLDKSGLPSDRFFAERPEGSVSTLKIQRTQQEDSAVYLCASSLLSDQETQYFGPGTRLLVL.

This clonotype was picked up a small number of times. The rearrangement links TRBV12-3 or TRBV12-4 to TRBJ2-3, with 12 bases aligning to TRBD2. The CDR3 sequence is 18 residues long. The V segment lost 3 bases and the J segment 5 bases; nucleotides outside the gene matches: 12. The CDR3: CASSFYFLAGGKGDTQYF. The CDR3 DNA is TGTGCCAGCAGTTTCTACTTTCTAGCGGGGGGGAAGGGAGATACGCAGTATTTT.

V and J are TRBV27 and TRBJ1-2; D may be TRBD1 (6 bases). Germline V gene sequence: CDR1 MNHEY, CDR2 SMNVEV (reference sequence). The CDR3 runs 16 residues. V gave up 2 bases and J gave up 2 bases, with 15 bases separating them. The CDR3 spells CASSLTPATGNYGYTF. The CDR3 coding sequence is TGTGCCAGCAGTTTAACCCCCGCGACAGGCAACTATGGCTACACCTTC.

The V gene is TRBV28, the J gene TRBJ2-7; the D is unclear. The germline CDR1 and CDR2 sequences are MDHEN and SYDVKM. The CDR3 spans 11 residues. Deletions cut 8 bases from V and 0 bases from J, with 5 bases between. CDR3 DNA sequence: TGTGCCAGCCCACTCTCCTACGAGCAGTACTTC. It codes for CASPLSYEQYF.

V usage is TRBV18 and J usage is TRBJ2-5; TRBD1 is a possible D gene (6 bases). Germline V gene data show CDR1 as KGHSH and CDR2 as LQKENI. This CDR3 is 15 amino acids long. The V end was cut by 2 bases, the J end by 5 bases, with 15 bases between. The CDR3 bases are TGTGCCAGCTCACCATTCGACAGGCTAGGGGAGACCCAGTACTTC. Amino acids: CASSPFDRLGETQYF.

The J gene is TRBJ1-2, the V gene TRBV7-9; a weak D match, TRBD1 (5 bases). The germline gives CDR1 SEHNR, CDR2 FQNEAQ (reference sequence). This CDR3 region has 15 residues. Trimming removed 5 bases at V and 4 bases at J, with 17 bases between. The chain's CDR3 is CASSHWRGPGYGYTF. For the CDR3, the DNA is TGTGCCAGCAGCCACTGGAGGGGTCCCGGCTATGGCTACACCTTC.

The V call is TRBV6-1, the J call TRBJ1-5; D possibly corresponds to TRBD1 (6 bases). Trimming removed 1 base at V and 0 bases at J, with 10 bases between. The CDR3 totals 16 residues. Per the germline V gene, CDR1 is MNHNS and CDR2 is SASEGT. The CDR3 coding sequence is TGTGCCAGCAGTGAAGAGAGAGGGGGTAGCAATCAGCCCCAGCATTTT. Protein sequence: CASSEERGGSNQPQHF.

This clonotype was seen a handful of times. In nucleotides, the CDR3 is TGTGCCAGCAGTGAGGGGGTGTACAATGAGCAGTTCTTC. It encodes CASSEGVYNEQFF. The rearrangement joins TRBV2 to TRBJ2-1; either TRBD1 or TRBD2 may supply D (5 bases each). Trimming removed 3 bases at V and 4 bases at J, with 7 bases between. The germline gives CDR1 SNHLY, CDR2 FYNNEI. This CDR3 contains 13 residues.

The rearrangement uses TRBV7-3 and TRBJ2-5, with 12 bases aligning to TRBD2. CDR3 length: 15 amino acids. J gave up 5 bases and V 5 bases, and 6 bases lay outside the gene matches. From germline, CDR1 is SGHTA and CDR2 FQGTGA. CDR3 nucleotide sequence: TGTGCCAGCAGCCTACTAGCGGGGGGTACGGAGACCCAGTACTTC. Amino acids: CASSLLAGGTETQYF.

In regard to this clonotype: A much larger clone is a single base away; this may be a read error. This rearrangement joins TRBV7-8 to TRBJ2-1, with D possibly matching TRBD1 (5 bases). CDR1 and CDR2 from the germline V gene are SGHVS and FQNEAQ. CDR3 length equals 12 residues. For the CDR3, the DNA is TGTGCCAGCAGCCTCACAGGCAATGTGCAGTTCTTC. This translates into CASSLTGNVQFF.

The rearrangement uses TRBV20-1 and TRBJ2-6; D not certain. Between the trimmed V and J ends, which lost 3 bases and 0 bases, there was a span of 15 bases. Germline V gives CDR1 DFQATT, CDR2 SNEGSKA (reference sequence). This CDR3 spans 17 amino acids. The CDR3 coding sequence is TGCAGTGCTAGCAGCTTTCAGACTTCCTCTGGGGCCAACGTCCTGACTTTC. It yields the protein CSASSFQTSSGANVLTF.

This clonotype was seen a handful of times. The V gene is TRBV7-6, the J gene TRBJ2-7, with D perhaps TRBD1 or TRBD2 (5 bases each). V was cut by 5 bases and J by 0 bases, with 11 bases left in between. This CDR3 is 14 amino acids long. Germline CDR1 and CDR2: SGHVS and FNYEAQ. This chain's CDR3 is CASSGDLSSYEQYF. The CDR3 coding sequence is TGTGCCAGCAGCGGGGACCTGAGCTCCTACGAGCAGTACTTC.

A few counts support this clonotype. The chain uses TRBV27 and TRBJ1-2; the match to TRBD1 covers 7 bases. The V segment lost 2 bases and the J segment 8 bases; nucleotides outside the gene matches: 11. The germline CDR1 and CDR2 sequences are MNHEY and SMNVEV (reference sequence). The CDR3 covers 15 residues. This chain's CDR3 is CASSLGPPGGRGYTF. The DNA for the CDR3 is TGTGCCAGCAGTTTAGGCCCTCCAGGGGGAAGGGGCTACACCTTC.

This clonotype has more than one count but fewer than ten. The rearrangement joins TRBV15 to TRBJ1-5, with D possibly being TRBD1 (6 bases). V lost 5 bases to trimming and J lost 9 bases, with 17 bases between them. The CDR3 runs 14 residues. Germline V gene data show CDR1 as LNHNV and CDR2 as YYDKDF (reference sequence). The CDR3 reads CATSGGADGRPQHF. The CDR3 DNA reads as TGTGCCACCAGCGGGGGGGCTGACGGTCGGCCCCAGCATTTT.

This clonotype showed up just a few times. The chain joins TRBV7-6 to TRBJ2-1; 7 bases are shared with TRBD2. In germline, CDR1 is SGHVS, CDR2 FNYEAQ. The junction had 2 bases not matched to a gene; V was cut back by 3 bases and J by 6 bases. The CDR3 runs 13 residues. The DNA of the CDR3 is TGTGCCAGCAGCTTCCGCGGGGGCAATGAGCAGTTCTTC. Translated: CASSFRGGNEQFF.

The chain recombines TRBV6-1 with TRBJ2-4; D gene uncertain. Per germline, CDR1 MNHNS and CDR2 SASEGT. With 0 bases removed from V and 15 bases from J, the gap between germline ends came to 15 bases. The CDR3 loop spans 13 amino acids. In DNA form, the CDR3 reads TGTGCCAGCAGTGAAGCATCGGACCCTTCCAGGTACTTC. Amino acids: CASSEASDPSRYF.

This sequence joins TRBV27 and TRBJ1-2, with 9 nucleotides matching TRBD1. Germline V gene data show CDR1 as MNHEY and CDR2 as SMNVEV (reference sequence). With V trimmed by 5 bases and J by 2 bases, 12 bases remained unmatched. The length of the CDR3 is 17 residues. The CDR3 reads CASSPPPGQGSNYGYTF. As DNA, the CDR3 is TGTGCCAGCAGTCCCCCCCCGGGACAGGGATCGAACTATGGCTACACCTTC.

The J gene is TRBJ2-1, the V gene TRBV11-2; 12 bases are shared with TRBD2. Germline-derived CDR1 and CDR2 are SGHAT and FQNNGV. The trim removed 1 base at V and 2 bases at J, leaving 12 bases unmatched. This CDR3 comprises 20 residues. The chain's CDR3 is CASSLAWGRGTSGPYNEQFF. The CDR3 DNA is TGTGCCAGCAGCTTAGCATGGGGCCGTGGGACTAGCGGGCCCTACAATGAGCAGTTCTTC.

This clonotype was observed a handful of times. The chain uses TRBV7-6 and TRBJ2-3; tentatively, D is TRBD2 (5 bases). The CDR3 has 16 amino acids. The germline V and J ends were trimmed by 1 base and 6 bases, with 17 bases remaining between them. Germline CDR1 SGHVS, CDR2 FNYEAQ. CDR3 DNA: TGTGCCAGCAGCTTAGACCGCCCGGGGAACGTGGATACGCAGTATTTT. Its translation is CASSLDRPGNVDTQYF.